Below, 3 T cell receptor beta chains from the same sample are listed, as sequenced in a study of molecular identifiers for immune sequencing clone quantification. TCRdb re-analysed the PCR reads in MiXCR, keeping a single row per CDR3 protein. The sample lists over 600,000 distinct CDR3 sequences; 15% to 20% were seen once. Material for sequencing was naive CD8+ T cells from blood, with Jurkat cell RNA spiked in. Noted subset: FACS-sorted CD8+CD4-CCR7+CD45RA+ naive T cells. The receptor source for this set is a human donor in good health. Some libraries in this study had Jurkat cell RNA spiked in.

The sample holds many counts of this clonotype. The chain carries TRBV4-3 and TRBJ2-7; D unclear. Germline V lookup: CDR1 LGHNA, CDR2 YSLEER. This CDR3 comprises 13 residues. The V gene lost 0 bases and the J gene lost 6 bases, with 9 bases spanning the gap. Here the CDR3 reads CASSQERLGEQYF. CDR3 in DNA: TGCGCCAGCAGCCAAGAACGGTTGGGCGAGCAGTACTTC.

This chain connects TRBV7-8 to TRBJ2-7; 7 bases align to TRBD2. Trimming at V came to 1 base and at J to 2 bases, leaving 8 bases not matched to a gene. This CDR3 comprises 16 residues. In germline, CDR1 is SGHVS, CDR2 FQNEAQ. The CDR3 loop reads CASSLVRAGVPYEQYF. The CDR3 region has the DNA TGTGCCAGCAGCTTAGTTAGGGCGGGGGTTCCCTACGAGCAGTACTTC.

This clonotype has a count of ten or more. V is TRBV7-9 and J is TRBJ1-2; no definite D call. Trimming took off 2 bases at V and 0 bases at J, with 19 bases between the two ends. CDR1 is SEHNR, CDR2 FQNEAQ, per germline (reference sequence). The CDR3 is 18 amino acids. The CDR3 protein is CASSLILLSETSNYGYTF. The CDR3, as DNA: TGTGCCAGCAGCTTAATTTTATTGTCCGAGACGTCTAACTATGGCTACACCTTC.